This T cell receptor beta chain was documented in a study of blood T cell repertoires in COVID-19. Study information: Nucleic acid was either cDNA or gDNA, and it came from T cells, B-cell-depleted T cells, or PBMCs.

Generated by immunoSEQ multiplex PCR, the TCRdb table keeps only in-frame clones and is missing some. The sample lists about 100,000 clones, roughly 85% occurring once. This CDR3 contains 15 residues. The trim removed 3 bases at V and 4 bases at J, leaving 5 bases unmatched. Germline values: CDR1 MDHEN, CDR2 SYDVKM. The chain employs TRBV28 and TRBJ2-7; 11 bases fit TRBD2. The sample consisted of peripheral blood. The sequence was collected from a human donor in a cohort sampled during active COVID-19. Here the CDR3 reads CASSFQTSGVYEQYF. CDR3 bases: TGTGCCAGCAGTTTCCAGACTAGCGGGGTTTACGAGCAGTACTTC.